The clone carrying this T cell receptor (beta chain) was detected a few times. What it binds is not known. The data derive from a study of beta chain features in type 1 diabetes. Findings of the study overall: Fewer insertions but more deletions were seen at VDJ junctions in type 1 diabetes patients. Amplification by PCR could prefer shorter templates, with the same effect in patients and controls. Cells that show high TCR expression could be over-represented by cDNA sequencing. Shortening that was moderate but significant affected the TCRB CDR3s of Type 1 diabetes patients in all four CD4+ subsets.

The investigators reverse transcribed all of the isolated RNA, so they sequenced expressed TCRB transcripts. Naive, central memory and regulatory T cell samples produced a mean of about 4 million reads. TCRdb keeps only in-frame clones here, not all; method: immunoSEQ multiplex PCR. The data contain hundreds of thousands of clones, 15% of them singletons. This CDR3 is built from 14 residues. Trimming pared 7 bases from V and 2 bases from J, leaving 13 bases between. Germline CDR1 SNHLY, CDR2 FYNNEI. Sequencing input: naive CD4+ T cells from blood. The genes are TRBV2 and TRBJ2-3, with D tentatively TRBD1 (5 bases). The sequence came from a man in his late teens or twenties with type 1 diabetes. The CDR3 protein is CASTSPDITDTQYF. The CDR3 DNA reads as TGTGCCAGCACTTCCCCGGACATCACAGATACGCAGTATTTT.